The source of this T cell receptor (beta chain) is a study of graft-versus-host responses after intestinal transplantation. Study-level background: After anti-thymocyte globulin induction, recipients took tacrolimus and steroids for about 3 years. Study results and limitations: Among recipient marrow samples, GvH clones were found; some appeared first in ileum or blood. After transplant, early declines in HvG clones were associated with peak levels of circulating GvH clones.

The CDR3 runs to 11 residues. V dropped 3 bases and J dropped 4 bases, with 6 bases sitting between them. Germline V CDR1 and CDR2: SQVTM, ANQGSEA. Data came from immunoSEQ multiplex PCR; TCRdb stores just in-frame clones and leaves some out. Found here are fewer than 150,000 clones, about 92% of them singletons; the top ten hold around 0.16%. As to this clone: No antigen is known for it.

The chain couples TRBV29-1 to TRBJ2-5, with D perhaps being TRBD1 or TRBD2 (5 bases each). The clonotype comes from a human donor who received an intestinal transplant. The specimen was unstimulated CD4+ T cells sorted from spleen or lymph node cells, collected before intestinal transplant. The CDR3 nucleotides read TGCAGCGTTGAGAGGGGAGAGACCCAGTACTTC. Its translation is CSVERGETQYF.